The TCR beta chain described here comes from a study of Ad26.COV2.S vaccination and SARS-CoV-2 variants. Sequencing used immunoSEQ multiplex PCR; TCRdb keeps in-frame clones, though not all of them. The sample records around 450,000 clones, around nine tenths being singletons. Indicated treatment: around 19 received Ad26.COV2.S at low or high dose, single or two shots; about 5 received placebo; per-sample allocation not given. The investigators took samples on day 63 after the first vaccine or placebo injection. CDR3 length: 13 amino acids. Germline V gene sequence: CDR1 LGHDT, CDR2 YNNKEL (reference sequence). Trimming at V came to 3 bases and at J to 4 bases, leaving 2 bases not matched to a gene.

The specimen comprised peripheral blood, sampled in a trial of Ad26.COV2.S vaccine versus placebo. The origin of this receptor is a person between 18 and 59 years old who received the Ad26.COV2.S COVID-19 vaccine or a placebo. The chain recombines TRBV3-1 (or the pseudogene TRBV3-2) with TRBJ2-5, with 7 bases fitting TRBD1. The CDR3: CASSQYRGETQYF. CDR3 DNA: TGTGCCAGCAGCCAGTACAGGGGAGAGACCCAGTACTTC.